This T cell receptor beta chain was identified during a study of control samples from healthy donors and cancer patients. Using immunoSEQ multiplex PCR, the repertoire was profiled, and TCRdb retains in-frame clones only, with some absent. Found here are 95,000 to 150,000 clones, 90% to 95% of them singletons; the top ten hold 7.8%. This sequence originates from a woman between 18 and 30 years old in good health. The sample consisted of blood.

The CDR3 DNA follows: TGTGCCAGCAGGAGTCAGGGGGCTCGGTACGAGCAGTACTTC. It encodes CASRSQGARYEQYF. The J gene is TRBJ2-7, the V gene TRBV27; TRBD1 matches at 8 bases. V dropped 6 bases and J dropped 4; count of bases not matched to a gene: 8. This CDR3 has 14 residues. CDR1 and CDR2 from the germline V gene are MNHEY and SMNVEV (reference sequence).